Below, 14 T cell receptor beta chains from the same sample are listed, as sequenced in a study of response to subunit inactivated influenza vaccine. MiXCR was run by TCRdb on the RT-PCR reads, yielding one entry per CDR3 protein. This sample carries hundreds of thousands of distinct CDR3 sequences, roughly 13% of them seen once, and the ten largest clones take less than 9%. Material: PBMCs from blood, obtained 14 to 15 days before vaccination. These TCRs come from a man aged 45-60 years who received an inactivated influenza vaccine.

This clonotype was seen a handful of times. CDR3 bases: TGCAGTGCTAGAGGTCTAGCGGGACATCTGGATACGCAGTATTTT. Its protein product is CSARGLAGHLDTQYF. V and J are TRBV20-1 and TRBJ2-3; 9 positions match TRBD2. The trim removed 1 base at V and 6 bases at J, leaving 8 bases unmatched. The germline V gene has CDR1 DFQATT and CDR2 SNEGSKA (reference sequence). CDR3 size: 15 residues.

J is TRBJ2-6 and V is TRBV12-3 or TRBV12-4, with TRBD1 identical over 9 bases. The J segment lost 0 bases and the V segment lost 5 bases, leaving 5 bases of the junction unmatched. The CDR3 consists of 17 residues. The CDR3 DNA reads TGTGCCAGCAGTCCGGGACAGGGCCTCTCTGGGGCCAACGTCCTGACTTTC. Amino acids: CASSPGQGLSGANVLTF.

The chain recombines TRBV7-8 with TRBJ2-5; the match to TRBD2 covers 13 bases. Trimming at V came to 0 bases and at J to 3 bases, leaving 4 bases not matched to a gene. The germline V gene encodes CDR1 SGHVS and CDR2 FQNEAQ. The CDR3 has 17 amino acids. The CDR3 DNA reads TGTGCCAGCAGCTTAGCTGCTGGACTAGCGGGGGAAGAGACCCAGTACTTC. As protein: CASSLAAGLAGEETQYF.

The chain carries TRBV5-1 and TRBJ1-2; D unresolved. V lost 4 bases to trimming and J lost 4 bases, with 14 bases between them. CDR3 length: 14 amino acids. Germline CDR1 reads SGHRS; CDR2 reads YFSETQ. CDR3 amino acids: CASSQDYGSYGYTF. The CDR3 nucleotides are TGCGCCAGCAGCCAAGATTACGGCTCCTATGGCTACACCTTC. Filled out from reference TRBV5-1 and TRBJ1-2, the complete variable domain reads KAGVTQTPRYLIKTRGQQVTLSCSPISGHRSVSWYQQTPGQGLQFLFEYFSETQRNKGNFPGRFSGRQFSNSRSEMNVSTLELGDSALYLCASSQDYGSYGYTFGSGTRLTVV.

This clonotype showed up just a few times. The chain employs TRBV29-1 and TRBJ2-6; unclear D gene. The V gene's germline CDR1 is SQVTM and CDR2 ANQGSEA. Trimming left V 4 bases short and J 0 bases short, with 13 bases between. The CDR3 extends over 16 amino acids. CDR3 in amino acids: CSVGMSGNSGANVLTF. The CDR3 DNA follows: TGCAGCGTTGGTATGTCAGGCAACTCTGGGGCCAACGTCCTGACTTTC.

V is TRBV6-5 and J is TRBJ2-5, with D tentatively TRBD1 (6 bases). CDR1 is MNHEY, CDR2 SVGAGI, per germline. This CDR3 has 14 amino acids. Trimming left V 2 bases short and J 1 base short, with 8 bases between. The CDR3 loop is CASSYRGSQETQYF. The CDR3 DNA follows: TGTGCCAGCAGTTACAGGGGGAGCCAAGAGACCCAGTACTTC.

This clonotype has only a few counts. This chain uses TRBV20-1 with TRBJ1-4; no reliable D call. Germline CDR1 is DFQATT and CDR2 is SNEGSKA (reference sequence). The CDR3 loop spans 15 amino acids. With 3 bases removed from V and 3 bases from J, the gap between germline ends came to 14 bases. CDR3 loop: CSASRGTAANEKLFF. The CDR3 nucleotides read TGCAGTGCTAGTCGGGGAACAGCAGCTAATGAAAAACTGTTTTTT.

This chain connects TRBV6-6 to TRBJ1-2; D ambiguous. In germline, CDR1 is MNHNY, CDR2 SVGAGI (reference sequence). V gave up 0 bases and J gave up 8 bases, with 7 bases separating them. The length of the CDR3 is 12 residues. The CDR3 DNA reads as TGTGCCAGCAGTTACTCTAAACAAGGCTACACCTTC. It specifies CASSYSKQGYTF.

The chain employs TRBV6-1 and TRBJ2-3; D not certain. The V gene's germline CDR1 is MNHNS and CDR2 SASEGT. V lost 4 bases and J 0 bases, leaving 11 bases between the germline ends. The CDR3 has 15 amino acids. The chain's CDR3 is CASSAVVSSTDTQYF. In DNA, the CDR3 is TGTGCCAGCAGTGCCGTCGTTTCTAGCACAGATACGCAGTATTTT.

This clonotype was counted a few times. The chain uses TRBV12-3 or TRBV12-4 and TRBJ1-4, with unresolved D. The V end lost 5 bases, the J end lost 2 bases, and 15 bases lay between the germline ends. The CDR3 is 16 residues long. The CDR3 is CASSRGRMSTNEKLFF. The CDR3 DNA is TGTGCCAGCAGTCGAGGGAGGATGTCGACTAATGAAAAACTGTTTTTT.

The CDR3, as DNA: TGTGCCAGCAGCTCTCCCGGACAGTGGAATGAGCAGTTCTTC. It yields the protein CASSSPGQWNEQFF. The chain has TRBV7-2 and TRBJ2-1, with TRBD1 as a possible D gene (6 bases). CDR1 is SGHTA, CDR2 FQGNSA, per germline. Deletions cut 4 bases from V and 7 bases from J, with 14 bases between. The CDR3 has 14 residues.

The V and J genes are TRBV2 and TRBJ2-3; 11 positions match TRBD2. The length of the CDR3 is 19 residues. Germline CDR1 reads SNHLY; CDR2 reads FYNNEI. V lost 3 bases, J lost 2 bases, and 13 bases stayed unmatched. CDR3 sequence reads: CASSDTTPTSGGPTDTQYF. The CDR3 nucleotides read TGTGCCAGCAGTGATACTACACCTACTAGCGGGGGCCCCACAGATACGCAGTATTTT.

The table lists this clonotype with a few counts. This chain joins TRBV27 and TRBJ1-5; D perhaps matches TRBD1 (5 bases). The germline gives CDR1 MNHEY, CDR2 SMNVEV (reference sequence). The CDR3 is 14 amino acids. Trimming pared 5 bases from V and 3 bases from J, leaving 11 bases between. CDR3 amino acids: CASSPRGTNQPQHF. The CDR3 region has the DNA TGTGCCAGCAGTCCCCGGGGGACCAATCAGCCCCAGCATTTT.

This chain uses TRBV29-1 with TRBJ2-7, with 9 positions matching TRBD2. The CDR3 consists of 14 residues. J gave up 2 bases and V 6 bases, and 8 bases lay outside the gene matches. Germline loops: CDR1 SQVTM, CDR2 ANQGSEA. CDR3 region: CSVVSGRTPYEQYF. The CDR3 nucleotides read TGCAGCGTCGTAAGCGGGAGGACCCCCTACGAGCAGTACTTC.